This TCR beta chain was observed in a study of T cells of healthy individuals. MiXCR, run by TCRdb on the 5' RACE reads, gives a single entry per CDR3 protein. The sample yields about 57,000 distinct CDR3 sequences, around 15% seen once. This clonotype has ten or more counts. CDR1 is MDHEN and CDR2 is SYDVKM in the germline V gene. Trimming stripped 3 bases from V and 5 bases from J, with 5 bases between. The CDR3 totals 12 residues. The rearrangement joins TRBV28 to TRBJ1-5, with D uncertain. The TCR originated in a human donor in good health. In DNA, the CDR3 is TGTGCCAGCAGTTTGGCTGATCAGCCCCAGCATTTT. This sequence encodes CASSLADQPQHF.